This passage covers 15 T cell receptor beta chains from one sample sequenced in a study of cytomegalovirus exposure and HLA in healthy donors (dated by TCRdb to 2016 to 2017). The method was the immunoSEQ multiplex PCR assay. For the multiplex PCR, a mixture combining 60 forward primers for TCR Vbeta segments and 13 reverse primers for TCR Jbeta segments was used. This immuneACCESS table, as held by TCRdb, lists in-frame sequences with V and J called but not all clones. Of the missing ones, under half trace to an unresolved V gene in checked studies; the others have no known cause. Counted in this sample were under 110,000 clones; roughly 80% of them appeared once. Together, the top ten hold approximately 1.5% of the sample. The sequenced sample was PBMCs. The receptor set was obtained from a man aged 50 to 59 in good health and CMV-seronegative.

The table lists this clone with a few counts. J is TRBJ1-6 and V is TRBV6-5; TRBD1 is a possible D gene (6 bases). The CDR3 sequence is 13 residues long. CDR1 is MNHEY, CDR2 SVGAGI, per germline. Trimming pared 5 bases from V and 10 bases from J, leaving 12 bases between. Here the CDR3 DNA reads TGTGCCAGCAGTCAGGGGCGGGGGTCACCCCTCCACTTT. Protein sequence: CASSQGRGSPLHF.

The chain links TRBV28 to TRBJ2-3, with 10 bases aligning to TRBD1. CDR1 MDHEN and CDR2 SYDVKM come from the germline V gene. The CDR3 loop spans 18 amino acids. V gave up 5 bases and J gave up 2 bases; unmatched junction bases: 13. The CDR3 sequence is CASSPITWDRGITDTQYF. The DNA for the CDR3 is TGTGCCAGCAGTCCTATAACGTGGGACAGGGGAATCACAGATACGCAGTATTTT.

The CDR3, as DNA: TGTGCCATCAGTGAGTCAAGGGGGCGAGGCCTCTCCTACGAGCAGTACGTC. It specifies CAISESRGRGLSYEQYV. The chain is built from TRBV10-3 and TRBJ2-7, with 7 positions matching TRBD1. Germline values: CDR1 ENHRY, CDR2 SYGVKD. Unmatched junction bases numbered 8, after V lost 0 bases and J lost 0 bases. This CDR3 contains 17 residues.

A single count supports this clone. CDR3 sequence: CASSPDRVATQYF. The DNA for the CDR3 is TGTGCCAGCAGCCCAGATCGCGTAGCTACGCAGTATTTT. This sequence joins TRBV7-2 and TRBJ2-3, with D unresolved. V dropped 5 bases and J dropped 8 bases, with 14 bases sitting between them. Germline assignment: CDR1 SGHTA and CDR2 FQGNSA. The CDR3 extends over 13 amino acids.

The CDR3: CASSLGGSLVLTF. CDR3 DNA sequence: TGCGCCAGCAGCTTGGGGGGCTCCCTGGTCCTGACCTTC. V gene TRBV5-1 combines with J gene TRBJ1-2; D is possibly TRBD1 (5 bases). Germline V CDR1 and CDR2: SGHRS, YFSETQ. The germline V and J ends were trimmed by 0 bases and 14 bases, with 17 bases remaining between them. The CDR3 contains 13 residues.

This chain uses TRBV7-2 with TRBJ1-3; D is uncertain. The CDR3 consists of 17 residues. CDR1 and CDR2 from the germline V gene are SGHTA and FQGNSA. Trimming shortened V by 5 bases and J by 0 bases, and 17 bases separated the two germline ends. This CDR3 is CASSPQPRPSSGNTIYF. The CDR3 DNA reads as TGTGCCAGCAGCCCGCAACCTAGACCGAGCTCTGGAAACACCATATATTTT.

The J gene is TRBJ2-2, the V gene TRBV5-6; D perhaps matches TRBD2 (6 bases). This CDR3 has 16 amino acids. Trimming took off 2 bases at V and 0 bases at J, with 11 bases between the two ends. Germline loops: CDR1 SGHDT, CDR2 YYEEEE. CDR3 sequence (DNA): TGTGCCAGCAGCTTCGTTGGGGGGACGAACACCGGGGAGCTGTTTTTT. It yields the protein CASSFVGGTNTGELFF.

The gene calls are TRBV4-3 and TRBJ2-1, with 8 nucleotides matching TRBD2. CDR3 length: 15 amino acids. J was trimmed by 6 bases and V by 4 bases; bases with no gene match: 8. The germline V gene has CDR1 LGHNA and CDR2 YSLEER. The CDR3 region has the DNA TGCGCCAGCAGCCGAGGGAGCCGGGGGGGCAATGAGCAGTTCTTC. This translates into CASSRGSRGGNEQFF.

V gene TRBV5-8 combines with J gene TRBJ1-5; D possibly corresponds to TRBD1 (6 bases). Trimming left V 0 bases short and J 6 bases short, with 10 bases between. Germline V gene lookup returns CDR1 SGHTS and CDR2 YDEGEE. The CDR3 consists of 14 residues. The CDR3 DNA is TGTGCCAGCAGCTTGGGGGGGCTTATTCAGCCCCAGCATTTT. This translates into CASSLGGLIQPQHF.

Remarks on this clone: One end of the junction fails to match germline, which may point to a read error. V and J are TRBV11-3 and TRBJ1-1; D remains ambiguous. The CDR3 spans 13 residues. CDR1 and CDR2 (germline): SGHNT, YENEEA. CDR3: CASSQMRNTETFF. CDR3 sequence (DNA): TGTGCCAGCAGCCAGATGAGGAACACTGAAACTTTCTTT.

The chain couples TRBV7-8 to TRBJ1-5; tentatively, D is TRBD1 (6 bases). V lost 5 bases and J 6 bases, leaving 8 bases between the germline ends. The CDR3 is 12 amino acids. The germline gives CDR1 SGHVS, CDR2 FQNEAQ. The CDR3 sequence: CASSRDTQPQHF. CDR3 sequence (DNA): TGTGCCAGCAGCCGGGACACTCAGCCCCAGCATTTT.

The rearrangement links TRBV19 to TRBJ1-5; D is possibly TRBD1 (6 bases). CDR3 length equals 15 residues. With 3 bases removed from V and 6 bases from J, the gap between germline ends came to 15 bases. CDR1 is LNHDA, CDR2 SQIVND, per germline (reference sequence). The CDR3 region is CASSMSGEPLQPQHF. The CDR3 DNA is TGTGCCAGTAGTATGTCAGGGGAACCCCTTCAGCCCCAGCATTTT. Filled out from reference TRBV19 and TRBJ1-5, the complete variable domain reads DGGITQSPKYLFRKEGQNVTLSCEQNLNHDAMYWYRQDPGQGLRLIYYSQIVNDFQKGDIAEGYSVSREKKESFPLTVTSAQKNPTAFYLCASSMSGEPLQPQHFGDGTRLSIL.

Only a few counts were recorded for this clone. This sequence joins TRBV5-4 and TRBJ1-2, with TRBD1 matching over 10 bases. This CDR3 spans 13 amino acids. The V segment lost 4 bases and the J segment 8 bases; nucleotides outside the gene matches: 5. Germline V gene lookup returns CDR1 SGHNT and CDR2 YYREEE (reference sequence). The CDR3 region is CASSIDRGRGYTF. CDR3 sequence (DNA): TGTGCCAGCAGCATCGACAGGGGGCGCGGCTACACCTTC.

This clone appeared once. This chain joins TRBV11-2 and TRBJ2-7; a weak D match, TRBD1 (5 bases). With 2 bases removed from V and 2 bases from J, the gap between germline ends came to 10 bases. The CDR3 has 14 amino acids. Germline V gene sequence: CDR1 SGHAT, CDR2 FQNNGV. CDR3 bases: TGTGCCAGCAGCTTAAGGGGCGGCGCCTACGAGCAGTACGTC. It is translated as CASSLRGGAYEQYV.

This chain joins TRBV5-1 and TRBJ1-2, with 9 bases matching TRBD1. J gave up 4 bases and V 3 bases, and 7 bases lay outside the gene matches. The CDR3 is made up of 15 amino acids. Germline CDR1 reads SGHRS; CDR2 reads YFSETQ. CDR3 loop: CASSSGTGSVYGYTF. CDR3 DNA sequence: TGCGCCAGCAGCTCCGGGACAGGGAGTGTCTATGGCTACACCTTC.